What follows describes a single T cell receptor (beta chain). Unique molecular identifiers tagged the TCRbeta library. MiXCR, applied by TCRdb to the PCR reads, yields one record per CDR3 protein. The data show hundreds of thousands of distinct CDR3 sequences, 10% to 15% seen once. These data belong to a study of T-cell reconstitution after alpha-beta-depleted transplantation in children. CDR1 DFQATT and CDR2 SNEGSKA come from the germline V gene (reference sequence). V dropped 6 bases and J dropped 4 bases, with 19 bases sitting between them. This CDR3 region has 15 residues. The TCR was taken from a male patient under 18 who had a stem cell transplant for acute myeloid leukemia, so the T cells may come from the graft donor. The source material was PBMCs, mostly from graft donor cells, sampled 360 days after TCRalphabeta/CD19-depleted stem cell transplant. The chain links TRBV20-1 to TRBJ2-1; maybe TRBD2 (6 bases). The CDR3 nucleotides are TGCAGTGCAAAAGTGGTCGGAGGGCCATACAATGAGCAGTTCTTC. Translation gives CSAKVVGGPYNEQFF.